Listed here are 9 T cell receptor beta chains from one sample, sequenced in a study of human T cells and chemical hapten exposure. TCRdb fed the RACE reads into MiXCR, producing one record per CDR3 protein. The sample lists over 85,000 distinct CDR3 sequences; roughly a tenth were seen once. Time point here: patch test 2, 6 weeks after DPC sensitization. Stated treatment: therapeutic diphenylcyclopropenone sensitization with weekly scalp DPC. This specimen was whole blood, taken in connection with sensitization to the hapten diphenylcyclopropenone (DPC). These receptors all stem from a woman aged 40 to 55 with alopecia areata. Some clones in this sample may be carry-over from other donors' samples.

This clonotype was observed at least ten times. The CDR3 nucleotides read TGTGCCAGCAGCACGTCAGGGCGAGGTACCTACGAGCAGTACTTC. Translation: CASSTSGRGTYEQYF. This chain connects TRBV7-8 to TRBJ2-7, with TRBD1 as a possible D gene (5 bases). Germline lookup yields CDR1 SGHVS and CDR2 FQNEAQ. V was trimmed by 5 bases and J by 2 bases, leaving 16 bases between them. The length of the CDR3 is 15 residues.

This chain links TRBV28 with TRBJ2-1; TRBD2 agrees at 10 bases. The V gene end was trimmed by 4 bases and the J gene end by 5 bases; junction bases not matched to a gene: 2. Germline assignment: CDR1 MDHEN and CDR2 SYDVKM. The CDR3 sequence is 14 residues long. In DNA, the CDR3 is TGTGCCAGCAGTTGGACTAGCGGAAACAATGAGCAGTTCTTC. This translates into CASSWTSGNNEQFF. Complete variable domain (other parts from reference TRBV28 and TRBJ2-1): DVKVTQSSRYLVKRTGEKVFLECVQDMDHENMFWYRQDPGLGLRLIYFSYDVKMKEKGDIPEGYSVSREKKERFSLILESASTNQTSMYLCASSWTSGNNEQFFGPGTRLTVL.

J is TRBJ1-1 and V is TRBV20-1; no definite D call. Trimming took 6 bases from V and 0 from J, leaving 11 bases between them. Looked up from germline, CDR1 is DFQATT and CDR2 is SNEGSKA (reference sequence). This CDR3 contains 13 residues. The CDR3 nucleotides read TGCAGTGCCCAGATACCGGTGAACACTGAAGCTTTCTTT. It codes for CSAQIPVNTEAFF.

This chain uses TRBV7-2 with TRBJ2-1, with D possibly being TRBD2 (5 bases). The CDR3 spans 16 residues. The V gene's germline CDR1 is SGHTA and CDR2 FQGNSA. V was pared by 0 bases and J by 0 bases, with 9 bases between. The DNA for the CDR3 is TGTGCCAGCAGCTTAGCTAGCGCTTCCTCCTACAATGAGCAGTTCTTC. It yields the protein CASSLASASSYNEQFF.

This clonotype has just a few counts. The chain links TRBV7-8 to TRBJ1-5, with 9 nucleotides matching TRBD1. Germline V gene sequence: CDR1 SGHVS, CDR2 FQNEAQ. Trimming at V came to 5 bases and at J to 2 bases, leaving 4 bases not matched to a gene. CDR3 length: 15 amino acids. The CDR3 DNA is TGTGCCAGCAGCCCCCGGACAGGGGGCAATCAGCCCCAGCATTTT. It codes for CASSPRTGGNQPQHF.

This chain joins TRBV4-2 and TRBJ1-1; TRBD1 matches 8 bases. Germline loops: CDR1 LGHNA, CDR2 YNFKEQ. V shed 1 base, J shed 1 base, and the junction held 5 bases outside the gene matches. The CDR3 totals 16 residues. The CDR3 loop reads CASSQAQGERNTEAFF. The DNA for the CDR3 is TGTGCCAGCAGCCAAGCACAGGGGGAGAGGAACACTGAAGCTTTCTTT.

This clonotype was observed many times. The rearrangement uses TRBV10-2 and TRBJ2-1; 10 bases are shared with TRBD2. The V and J ends lost 3 bases and 5 bases, in that order; junction bases with no gene match: 7. The CDR3 extends over 16 amino acids. Germline loops: CDR1 WSHSY, CDR2 SAAADI. CDR3 amino acids: CASSDVLGTSDNEQFF. In nucleotides, the CDR3 is TGCGCCAGCAGTGATGTTCTTGGGACTAGCGACAATGAGCAGTTCTTC.

This clonotype was picked up many times. The gene calls are TRBV6-5 and TRBJ2-7, with a weak D call TRBD2 (7 bases). Germline values: CDR1 MNHEY, CDR2 SVGAGI. CDR3 length: 14 amino acids. V was pared by 2 bases and J by 7 bases, with 15 bases between. CDR3 sequence: CASSYLLGGAEQYF. The DNA for the CDR3 is TGTGCCAGCAGTTACCTCCTTGGGGGGGCTGAGCAGTACTTC.

This clonotype was seen ten or more times. The rearrangement links TRBV5-6 to TRBJ1-2; D perhaps matches TRBD1 (5 bases). CDR1 is SGHDT and CDR2 is YYEEEE in the germline V gene. This CDR3 region has 13 residues. The ends were cut back, 0 bases at V and 7 bases at J, with 10 bases in the middle. CDR3: CASSLGQGIGYTF. The CDR3 DNA sequence: TGTGCCAGCAGCTTGGGGCAGGGAATTGGCTACACCTTC.